These T cell receptor beta chains were read from a single sample in a study of beta chain features in type 1 diabetes. The table came from immunoSEQ multiplex PCR; TCRdb's copy has only in-frame clones and leaves some out. The top ten clones hold approximately 0.021% of a sample with 550,000 to 850,000 clones, around 15% of them seen once. Sequences were obtained from naive CD4+ T cells from blood. The receptors were sampled from a man aged 18 to 30 with type 1 diabetes. Each CDR3 is given with its conserved first and last residue. D genes are given only for firm matches. Clone sizes are given selectively: once, few, many, or a class where the clone is expanded.

few	TRBV5-1	NA	TRBJ2-1	TGCGCCAGCAGCTTGGGCGGCTTAAGTGTGTTCGAGCAGTTCTTC	CASSLGGLSVFEQFF
few	TRBV6-5	TRBD1	TRBJ1-6	TGTGCCAGCAGGTCGGGACAGTATAATTCACCCCTCCACTTT	CASRSGQYNSPLHF
few	TRBV30	NA	TRBJ1-5	TGTGCCTGGAGCTTTTGGGGGCAGCCCCAGCATTTT	CAWSFWGQPQHF
few	TRBV7-2	NA	TRBJ1-5	TGTGCCAGCAGCTCCCCGCGGGGGCGAGGTCAGCCCCAGCATTTT	CASSSPRGRGQPQHF
few	TRBV6-5	NA	TRBJ1-5	TGTGCCATTGGTCGGGAGGATAGCAATCAGCCCCAGCATTTT	CAIGREDSNQPQHF
few	TRBV7-2	NA	TRBJ2-1	TGTGCCAGCAGCCCGGAGGTCGGCTCCTACAATGAGCAGTTCTTC	CASSPEVGSYNEQFF
NA	TRBV7-9	NA	TRBJ2-5	TGTGCCAGCAGCTTAGATGTCGGGACGCAGGAGACCCAGTACTTC	CASSLDVGTQETQYF
NA	TRBV4-2	NA	TRBJ1-2	TGTGCCAGCAGCCAAGATCTACAGCTCTATGGCTACACCTTC	CASSQDLQLYGYTF
few	TRBV30	NA	TRBJ1-1	TGTGCCTGGAGTACGACAAATTTGAACACTGAAGCTTTCTTT	CAWSTTNLNTEAFF
few	TRBV6-5	NA	TRBJ2-1	TGTGCCAGTAGGTTTCGGGCCAACAATGAGCAGTTCTTC	CASRFRANNEQFF
few	TRBV29-1	NA	TRBJ1-1	TGCAGCGTTGAAAAGGGAATGGGGACTGAAGCTTTCTTT	CSVEKGMGTEAFF
NA	TRBV5-6	TRBD2	TRBJ2-3	TGTGCCAGCAGCCCGGTCGGACTAGGAGAAGATACGCAGTATTTT	CASSPVGLGEDTQYF
NA	TRBV5-1	TRBD1	TRBJ1-2	TGCGCCAGCTCGCGGGACAGAGACTATGGCTACACCTTC	CASSRDRDYGYTF
few	TRBV6-1	TRBD1	TRBJ1-2	TGTGCCAGCAGTGGGGGACAGACGCTGGACTATGGCTACACCTTC	CASSGGQTLDYGYTF
NA	TRBV25-1	NA	TRBJ1-4	TGTGCCAGCAGTCAAACCGGGACGGGGAATGAAAAACTGTTTTTT	CASSQTGTGNEKLFF
NA	TRBV27	NA	TRBJ2-7	TGTGCCAGTACTCGAGCCGGAGGGGACGAGCAGTACTTC	CASTRAGGDEQYF
few	TRBV25-1	TRBD1	TRBJ1-3	TGTGCCAGCAGTGAATTGCGTGGGACAGGGGGCGCGAGAAACACCATATATTTT	CASSELRGTGGARNTIYF
few	TRBV30	TRBD2	TRBJ2-2	TGTGCCTGGAGTGTGGGACTAGCGGGGAACGGGGAGCTGTTTTTT	CAWSVGLAGNGELFF
few	TRBV5-6	NA	TRBJ2-1	TGTGCCAGCAGCTTTTCTGGAAATGAGCAGTTCTTC	CASSFSGNEQFF
few	TRBV7-7	NA	TRBJ2-1	TGTGCCAGCAGCTTAATGGGGTCCTACAATGAGCAGTTCTTC	CASSLMGSYNEQFF
NA	TRBV14	NA	TRBJ1-1	TGTGCCAGCAGCCAAGCCAGGGGCCGGACTGAAGCTTTCTTT	CASSQARGRTEAFF
NA	TRBV10-2	NA	TRBJ1-5	TGCGCCAGCAGCCCGGACCAGGGCGGGCAGCCCCAGCATTTT	CASSPDQGGQPQHF
NA	TRBV27	NA	TRBJ1-2	TGTGCCAGCAGTTCCCCGGACCGTAGCATAACCTTC	CASSSPDRSITF
NA	TRBV9	NA	TRBJ2-2	TGTGCCAGCAGCGTAGTGCCCGACCCGACCGGGGAGCTGTTTTTT	CASSVVPDPTGELFF
once	TRBV2	NA	TRBJ2-5	TGTGCCAGCAGCGGAGGGTCTGGGGACCAAGAGACCCAGTACTTC	CASSGGSGDQETQYF
NA	TRBV7-2	NA	TRBJ1-1	TGTGCCAGCAGCTTAGCGGTCGACGCGAACACTGAAGCTTTCTTT	CASSLAVDANTEAFF
few	TRBV19	NA	TRBJ2-3	TGTGCCAGTAGACCGCCCCCAGGTTGGGCGCCAGATACGCAGTATTTT	CASRPPPGWAPDTQYF
few	TRBV4-1	NA	TRBJ2-3	TGCGCCAGCAGCTCCCCTGGCCGAGGGGCGGTAGATACGCAGTATTTT	CASSSPGRGAVDTQYF
few	TRBV30	NA	TRBJ1-1	TGTGCCTGGATTGCGGGGGCCGCGACGACTGAAGCTTTCTTT	CAWIAGAATTEAFF
NA	TRBV5-1	TRBD2	TRBJ2-1	TGCGCCAGCAGCTTGGTTCTTAGCGGGGGGTTCGATGAGCAGTTCTTC	CASSLVLSGGFDEQFF
NA	TRBV27	NA	TRBJ2-1	TGTGCCAGCAGTTCCAGGACCAAGGGCAATGAGCAGTTCTTC	CASSSRTKGNEQFF
few	TRBV25-1	NA	TRBJ2-1	TGTGCCAGCAGTGGAGCGTATCCTTACAATGAGCAGTTCTTC	CASSGAYPYNEQFF
few	TRBV19	NA	TRBJ1-4	TGTGCCAGTAGCGAAACGCGGGGTGGCGAAAAACTGTTTTTT	CASSETRGGEKLFF
few	TRBV10-3	NA	TRBJ1-1	TGTGCCATCAGTGACCCCCCAGAAGCTTTCTTT	CAISDPPEAFF
NA	TRBV5-1	NA	TRBJ1-4	TGCGCCAGCAGCTTGAGATCCGGGCCCCCGGAGGAAAAACTGTTTTTT	CASSLRSGPPEEKLFF
few	TRBV11-2	NA	TRBJ2-1	TGTGCCAGCAGCGGATCCTACAATGAGCAGTTCTTC	CASSGSYNEQFF
few	TRBV5-6	NA	TRBJ2-5	TGTGCCAGCAGCCTGGGGGTCGGAGAGACCCAGTACTTC	CASSLGVGETQYF
NA	TRBV5-1	NA	TRBJ1-6	TGCGCCAGCAGCTTGGTAGGGGGAAGCCTCAATTCACCCCTCCACTTT	CASSLVGGSLNSPLHF
few	TRBV30	NA	TRBJ1-3	TGTGCCTGGAGTGCGGACTGGTACTCTGGAAACACCATATATTTT	CAWSADWYSGNTIYF
NA	TRBV28	NA	TRBJ2-4	TGTGCCAGCAGTTTTGACACCCAAAACATTCAGTACTTC	CASSFDTQNIQYF
NA	TRBV7-9	NA	TRBJ2-7	TGTGCCAGCAGCTTATCACAGGGATCGGACGAGCAGTACTTC	CASSLSQGSDEQYF
few	TRBV6-5	NA	TRBJ2-5	TGTGCCAGCAGTTACCTAGGGGCTACGGGGACAGAGACCCAGTACTTC	CASSYLGATGTETQYF
once	TRBV5-1	NA	TRBJ2-3	TGCGCCAGCAGCTCCCTCACAGATACGCAGTATTTT	CASSSLTDTQYF
few	TRBV5-6	NA	TRBJ2-7	TGTGCCAGCAGCTCGACAGGTAGCTCCTACGAGCAGTACTTC	CASSSTGSSYEQYF
NA	TRBV29-1	TRBD1	TRBJ2-7	TGCAGCGTACAAGACAGGGAAGAGTACGAGCAGTACTTC	CSVQDREEYEQYF